The T cell receptor (beta chain) under discussion was sequenced for a study of immune reconstitution after stem cell transplant in scleroderma. By share, this clonotype ranks as medium-sized. One entry per CDR3 protein results from TCRdb running MiXCR on the RT-PCR reads. The sample has 4,500 to 7,000 distinct CDR3 sequences, under 8.5% seen once. Germline assignment: CDR1 SGHRS and CDR2 YFSETQ. V lost 4 bases, J lost 2 bases, and 2 bases lay in between. The CDR3 contains 11 residues. Sampling was performed before or after autologous hematopoietic stem cell transplantation (not recorded which). V gene TRBV5-1 combines with J gene TRBJ2-3, with D unclear. This TCR was recovered from a male donor with systemic sclerosis. CDR3 bases: TGCGCCAGCAGCCTCACAGATACGCAGTATTTT. This gives the protein CASSLTDTQYF.